The 4 T cell receptor beta chains reported below all come from one sample, sequenced in a study of patients and donors after allogeneic stem cell transplantation. Via MiXCR, TCRdb re-called the RT-PCR reads, giving one row per CDR3 protein. Counted here are about a million distinct CDR3 sequences, around 17% occurring once; the ten biggest clones make up about 6%. The specimen was blood, either unsorted or a sorted T cell fraction (not recorded which). These receptors were obtained from a human donor who was either an allogeneic HSCT recipient or a stem cell or donor lymphocyte infusion donor (not recorded which). It is not recorded whose cells these are; they may come from a transplant donor.

This chain joins TRBV27 and TRBJ2-1; 7 nucleotides align to TRBD2. The germline CDR1 and CDR2 sequences are MNHEY and SMNVEV (reference sequence). This CDR3 spans 16 amino acids. The junction had 15 bases not matched to a gene; V was cut back by 7 bases and J by 6 bases. The CDR3 spells CASTLTPAGAGNEQFF. The CDR3 DNA is TGTGCCAGCACCCTTACCCCGGCGGGAGCCGGCAATGAGCAGTTCTTC.

This clonotype was counted only a few times. J is TRBJ2-7 and V is TRBV7-9, with 10 bases aligning to TRBD2. CDR3 length: 14 residues. Per the germline V gene, CDR1 is SEHNR and CDR2 is FQNEAQ (reference sequence). V dropped 5 bases and J dropped 4; count of bases not matched to a gene: 5. The CDR3 reads CASSPWTSGYEQYF. Here the CDR3 DNA reads TGTGCCAGCAGCCCGTGGACTAGCGGTTACGAGCAGTACTTC.

This clonotype was found a few times. The chain couples TRBV29-1 to TRBJ2-1, with D possibly TRBD1 on 6 matching bases. From germline, CDR1 is SQVTM and CDR2 ANQGSEA. Trimming shortened V by 4 bases and J by 7 bases, and 8 bases separated the two germline ends. CDR3 length: 11 residues. CDR3 region: CSVGQVNEQFF. For the CDR3, the DNA is TGCAGCGTTGGACAGGTAAATGAGCAGTTCTTC.

The chain carries TRBV7-2 and TRBJ1-2; D is unclear. V was clipped by 1 base and J by 6 bases, with 9 bases between them. Germline assignment: CDR1 SGHTA and CDR2 FQGNSA. The CDR3 sequence is 13 residues long. CDR3 amino acids: CASSLDSMDGYTF. In nucleotides, the CDR3 is TGTGCCAGCAGCTTAGACAGTATGGATGGCTACACCTTC.